This T cell receptor (beta chain) appears in the sequencing data of a study of blood T cells in healthy people across ages. A second PCR of 7 to 11 cycles used a sample-barcoded 5' primer and a J-beta primer mix. TCRdb called the 5' RACE reads again in MiXCR, with one record for every CDR3 protein. This table has more than 1 million distinct CDR3 sequences, 40% to 50% appearing once. This clonotype was seen many times. Its antigen is as yet unknown. The CDR3 has 13 residues. Trimming shortened V by 6 bases and J by 4 bases, and 12 bases separated the two germline ends. Germline loops: CDR1 MNHEY, CDR2 SVGEGT. Study-wide points: Diversity of TCR beta correlated strongly with naive T cell percentage.

The source material was blood. The V gene is TRBV6-2 or TRBV6-3, the J gene TRBJ2-5; no definite D call. This clonotype was sampled from a woman aged 55-70 years in good health. The CDR3 region is CASRNGKRETQYF. As DNA, the CDR3 is TGTGCCAGCAGGAACGGAAAAAGAGAGACCCAGTACTTC.